One and the same sample provided the 6 T cell receptor beta chains below, sequenced in a study of T cell responses to AZD1222 COVID-19 vaccine. Only in-frame clones appear in the TCRdb table, and some are missing; sequencing was by immunoSEQ multiplex PCR. The sample holds 140,000 or so clones, more than 90% seen once. The material sequenced was peripheral blood, taken on day 0 of AZD1222 vaccination. These TCRs come from an adult in good health.

The chain joins TRBV19 to TRBJ1-1; D is undetermined. In germline, CDR1 is LNHDA, CDR2 SQIVND (reference sequence). The CDR3 spans 15 residues. Trimming pared 7 bases from V and 1 base from J, leaving 16 bases between. The CDR3 region is CASTFSPRTNTEAFF. CDR3 coding DNA: TGTGCCAGTACATTTTCGCCTCGTACGAACACTGAAGCTTTCTTT.

The genes are TRBV2 and TRBJ1-2; 8 bases fit TRBD1. This CDR3 comprises 13 residues. The V gene's germline CDR1 is SNHLY and CDR2 FYNNEI. J lost 5 bases, V lost 8 bases, and 7 bases had no gene match. The CDR3 bases are TGTGCCAGCGTCTCAGGGGGCGAATATGGCTACACCTTC. Translating gives CASVSGGEYGYTF.

The table lists this clone with a count of one. The chain recombines TRBV28 with TRBJ1-4; D remains unclear. V was shortened by 2 bases and J by 7 bases, with 14 bases between the two germline ends. The CDR3 has 15 residues. CDR1 is MDHEN, CDR2 SYDVKM, per germline. CDR3 in amino acids: CASSLEKSPGEKLFF. CDR3 bases: TGTGCCAGCAGTTTAGAAAAGAGTCCTGGTGAAAAACTGTTTTTT.

CDR3 residues: CASSSRLADYNEQFF. The CDR3 DNA reads TGTGCCAGCAGCTCCCGTCTAGCGGACTACAATGAGCAGTTCTTC. The V gene is TRBV5-4, the J gene TRBJ2-1; 7 bases fit TRBD2. V dropped 3 bases and J dropped 3; count of bases not matched to a gene: 6. This CDR3 region has 15 residues. The V gene's germline CDR1 is SGHNT and CDR2 YYREEE (reference sequence).

This clone was observed a few times. The CDR3 DNA follows: TGTGCCAGCAGCGGACAGGCGAACACTGAAGCTTTCTTT. This translates into CASSGQANTEAFF. This chain joins TRBV7-3 and TRBJ1-1; 7 bases agree with TRBD1. This CDR3 is built from 13 residues. The trim removed 5 bases at V and 1 base at J, leaving 1 base unmatched. Germline loops: CDR1 SGHTA, CDR2 FQGTGA.

This clone was detected a few times. The chain carries TRBV30 and TRBJ1-1, with TRBD1 matching over 10 bases. V lost 0 bases, J lost 10 bases, and 5 bases stayed unmatched. The CDR3 length is 13 residues. The V gene's germline CDR1 is GTSNPN and CDR2 SVGIG (reference sequence). CDR3 coding DNA: TGTGCCTGGAGTGTAGAGACAGGGGGCCGAGCTTTCTTT. This codes for CAWSVETGGRAFF.